The T cell receptor (beta chain) described here comes from a study of tumor-infiltrating lymphocytes in primary liver carcinoma. Whole-study findings and limits: Since sampling was bulk and unsorted, CD4+ and CD8+ repertoires were not compared.

Comment on this clonotype: No antigen is known for it. One base away lies a much larger clone, so this may be a sequencing read error.

Germline assignment: CDR1 MNHNS and CDR2 SASEGT. The CDR3 totals 12 residues. Trimming pared 4 bases from V and 6 bases from J, leaving 9 bases between. Germline DNA was extracted alongside blood RNA, which was obtained from unsorted whole blood. Priming with a constant-region primer yielded TCR beta cDNA from about 480 ng total RNA. What produced the TCR beta libraries was three nested multiplex PCR rounds using slightly modified ARM-PCR. A C-beta reverse primer was combined with TRBV1-TRBV30 forward primers in the first two PCR rounds, and each round had roughly 9 cycles. From the multiplex PCR reads, TCRdb called clonotypes with MiXCR, one entry per CDR3 protein. The table has about 310,000 distinct CDR3 sequences, around three fifths seen once; the top ten hold about 15%.

V and J are TRBV6-1 and TRBJ2-5; D gene unclear. Material for sequencing was peripheral blood. This TCR was recovered from a woman under 40 with primary liver carcinoma and hepatitis B virus infection. DNA of the CDR3: TGTGCCAGCAGTGGATTGGCAAAGACCCAGTACTTC. Translating it yields CASSGLAKTQYF.